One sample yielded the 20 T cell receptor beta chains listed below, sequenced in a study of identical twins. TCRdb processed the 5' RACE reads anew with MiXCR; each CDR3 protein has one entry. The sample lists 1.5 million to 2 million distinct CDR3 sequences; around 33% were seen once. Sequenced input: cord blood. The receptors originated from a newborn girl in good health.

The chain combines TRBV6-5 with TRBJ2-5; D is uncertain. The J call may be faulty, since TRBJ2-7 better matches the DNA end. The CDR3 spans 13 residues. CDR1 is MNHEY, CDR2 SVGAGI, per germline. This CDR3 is CASSYQDGREQYF. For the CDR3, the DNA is TGTGCCAGCAGTTATCAAGATGGACGCGAGCAGTACTTC.

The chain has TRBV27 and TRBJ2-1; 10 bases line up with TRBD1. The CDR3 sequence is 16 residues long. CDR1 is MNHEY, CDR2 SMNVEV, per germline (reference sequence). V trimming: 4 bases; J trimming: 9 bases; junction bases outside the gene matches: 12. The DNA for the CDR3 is TGTGCCAGCAGTTCCGGGGGTAGGGACAGGGGAACTGAGCAGTTCTTC. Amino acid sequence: CASSSGGRDRGTEQFF.

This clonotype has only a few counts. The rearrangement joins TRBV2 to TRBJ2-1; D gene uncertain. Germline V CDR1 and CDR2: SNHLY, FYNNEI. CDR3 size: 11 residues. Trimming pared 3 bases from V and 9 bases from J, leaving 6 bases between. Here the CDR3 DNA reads TGTGCCAGCAGTGAGAATCGTGAGCAGTTCTTC. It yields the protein CASSENREQFF.

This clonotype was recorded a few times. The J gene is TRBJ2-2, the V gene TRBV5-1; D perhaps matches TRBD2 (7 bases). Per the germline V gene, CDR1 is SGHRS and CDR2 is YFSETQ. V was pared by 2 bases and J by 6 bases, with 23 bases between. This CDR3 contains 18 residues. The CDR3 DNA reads TGCGCCAGCAGCTTTTCGGGGGGCGCTAAGGGAACATCCGGGGAGCTGTTTTTT. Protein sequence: CASSFSGGAKGTSGELFF.

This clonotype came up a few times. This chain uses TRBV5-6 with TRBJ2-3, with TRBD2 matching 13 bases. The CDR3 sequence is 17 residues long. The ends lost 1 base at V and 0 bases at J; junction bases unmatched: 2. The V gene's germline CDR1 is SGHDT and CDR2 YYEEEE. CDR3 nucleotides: TGTGCCAGCAGCTTGACTAGCGGGGGGGCGAGCACAGATACGCAGTATTTT. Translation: CASSLTSGGASTDTQYF.

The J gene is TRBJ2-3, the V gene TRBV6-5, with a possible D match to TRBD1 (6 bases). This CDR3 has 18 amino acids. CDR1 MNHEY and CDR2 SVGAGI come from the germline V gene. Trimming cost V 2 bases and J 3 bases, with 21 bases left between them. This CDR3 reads CASSYRSVGAYTTDTQYF. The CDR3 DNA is TGTGCCAGCAGTTACCGTTCCGTGGGGGCCTATACGACAGATACGCAGTATTTT.

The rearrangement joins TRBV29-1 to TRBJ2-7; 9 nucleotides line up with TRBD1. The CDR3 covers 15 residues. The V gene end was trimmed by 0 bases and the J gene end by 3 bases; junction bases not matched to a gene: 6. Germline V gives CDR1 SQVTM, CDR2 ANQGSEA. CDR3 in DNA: TGCAGCGTTGAAGACCCCCGGGACAGGGACTACGAGCAGTACTTC. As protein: CSVEDPRDRDYEQYF.

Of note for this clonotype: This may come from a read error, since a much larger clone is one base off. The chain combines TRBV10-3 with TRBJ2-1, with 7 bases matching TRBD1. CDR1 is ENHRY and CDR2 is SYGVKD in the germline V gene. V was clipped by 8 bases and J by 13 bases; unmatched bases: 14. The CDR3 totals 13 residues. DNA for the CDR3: TGTGCCATCCGGGGACAGCTCCAAGAGACCCAGTTCTTC. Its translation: CAIRGQLQETQFF.

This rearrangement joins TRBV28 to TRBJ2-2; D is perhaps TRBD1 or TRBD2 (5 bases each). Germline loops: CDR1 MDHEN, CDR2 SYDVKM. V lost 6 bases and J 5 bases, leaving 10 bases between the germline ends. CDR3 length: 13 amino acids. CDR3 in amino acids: CASRRGMTGELFF. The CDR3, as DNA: TGTGCCAGCAGGAGGGGTATGACCGGGGAGCTGTTTTTT.

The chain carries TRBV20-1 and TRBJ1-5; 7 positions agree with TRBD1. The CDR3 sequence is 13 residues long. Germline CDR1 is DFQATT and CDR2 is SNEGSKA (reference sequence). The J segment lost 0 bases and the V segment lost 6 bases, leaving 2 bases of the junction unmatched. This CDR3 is CSAYRGSNQPQHF. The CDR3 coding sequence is TGCAGTGCATACAGGGGTAGCAATCAGCCCCAGCATTTT.

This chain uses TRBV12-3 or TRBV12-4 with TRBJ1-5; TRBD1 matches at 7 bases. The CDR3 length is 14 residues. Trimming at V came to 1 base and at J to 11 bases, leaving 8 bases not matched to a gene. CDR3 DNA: TGTGCCAGCAGTTTAGACAGGGGAGGACAGACCCAGCATTTT. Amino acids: CASSLDRGGQTQHF.

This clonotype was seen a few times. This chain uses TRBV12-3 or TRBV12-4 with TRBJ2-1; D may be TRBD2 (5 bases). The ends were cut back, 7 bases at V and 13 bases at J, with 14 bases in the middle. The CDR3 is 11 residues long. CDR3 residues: CASTIGLAQFF. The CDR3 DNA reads TGTGCCAGCACGATTGGACTCGCTCAGTTCTTC.

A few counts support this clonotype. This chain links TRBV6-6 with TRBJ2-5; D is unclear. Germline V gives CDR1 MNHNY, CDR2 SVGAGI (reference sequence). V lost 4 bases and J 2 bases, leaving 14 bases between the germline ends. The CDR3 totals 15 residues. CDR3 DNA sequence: TGTGCCAGCAGTTCAACCACTACGTTACAAGAGACCCAGTACTTC. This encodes CASSSTTTLQETQYF.

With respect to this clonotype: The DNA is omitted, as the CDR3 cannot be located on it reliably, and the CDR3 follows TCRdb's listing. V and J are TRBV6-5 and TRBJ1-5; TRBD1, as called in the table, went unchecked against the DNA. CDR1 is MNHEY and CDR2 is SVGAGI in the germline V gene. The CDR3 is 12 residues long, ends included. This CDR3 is CASSTSTGSKHF.

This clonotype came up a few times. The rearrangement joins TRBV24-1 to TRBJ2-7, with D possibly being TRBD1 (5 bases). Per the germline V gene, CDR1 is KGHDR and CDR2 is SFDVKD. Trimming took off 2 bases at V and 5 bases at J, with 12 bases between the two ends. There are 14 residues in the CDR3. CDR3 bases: TGTGCCACCAGTGATTCGTACGCAGGGCACGAGCAGTACTTC. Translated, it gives CATSDSYAGHEQYF.

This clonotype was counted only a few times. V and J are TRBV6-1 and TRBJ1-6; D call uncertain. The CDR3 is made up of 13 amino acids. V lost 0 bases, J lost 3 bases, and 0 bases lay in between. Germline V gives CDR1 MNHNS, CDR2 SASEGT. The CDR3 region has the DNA TGTGCCAGCAGTGAAGCCTATAATTCACCCCTCCACTTT. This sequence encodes CASSEAYNSPLHF.

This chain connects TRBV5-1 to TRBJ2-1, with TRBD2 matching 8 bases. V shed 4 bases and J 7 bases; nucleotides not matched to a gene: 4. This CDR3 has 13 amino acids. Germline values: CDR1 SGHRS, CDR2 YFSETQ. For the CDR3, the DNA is TGCGCCAGCAGCCCGACTAGCGCGAATGAGCAGTTCTTC. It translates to CASSPTSANEQFF. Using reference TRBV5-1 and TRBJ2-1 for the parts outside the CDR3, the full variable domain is KAGVTQTPRYLIKTRGQQVTLSCSPISGHRSVSWYQQTPGQGLQFLFEYFSETQRNKGNFPGRFSGRQFSNSRSEMNVSTLELGDSALYLCASSPTSANEQFFGPGTRLTVL.

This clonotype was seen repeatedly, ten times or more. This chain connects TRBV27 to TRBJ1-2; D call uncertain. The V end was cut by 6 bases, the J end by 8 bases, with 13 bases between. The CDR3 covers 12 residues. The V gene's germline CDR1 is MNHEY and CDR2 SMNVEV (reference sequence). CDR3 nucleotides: TGTGCCAGCAGCCCCGGGGTCGGAGGCTACACCTTC. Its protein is CASSPGVGGYTF.

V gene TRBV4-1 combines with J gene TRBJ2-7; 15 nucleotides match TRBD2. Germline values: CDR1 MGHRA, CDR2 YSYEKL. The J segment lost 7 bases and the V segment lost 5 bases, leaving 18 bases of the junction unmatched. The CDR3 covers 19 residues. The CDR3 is CASSTGLAGGSLHYNEQYF. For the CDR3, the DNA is TGCGCCAGCAGCACGGGACTAGCGGGGGGTTCCTTACATTACAATGAGCAGTACTTC.

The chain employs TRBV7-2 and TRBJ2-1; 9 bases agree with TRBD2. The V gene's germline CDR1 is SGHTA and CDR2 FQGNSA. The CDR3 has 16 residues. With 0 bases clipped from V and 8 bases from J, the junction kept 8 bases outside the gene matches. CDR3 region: CASSLAASGKGYEQFF. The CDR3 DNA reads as TGTGCCAGCAGCTTAGCCGCTAGCGGGAAGGGTTATGAGCAGTTCTTC. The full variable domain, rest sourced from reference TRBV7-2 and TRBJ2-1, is GAGVSQSPSNKVTEKGKDVELRCDPISGHTALYWYRQSLGQGLEFLIYFQGNSAPDKSGLPSDRFSAERTGGSVSTLTIQRTQQEDSAVYLCASSLAASGKGYEQFFGPGTRLTVL.